This TCR beta chain comes out of a study of blood T cell repertoires in COVID-19. The overall study: PBMCs, B-cell-depleted T cells, or T cells provided the cDNA or gDNA that made up the material.

Study members were between roughly 18 and 90 years old and lived in fewer than 30 US regions. Resolution of symptoms, clearance, or two negative PCRs was present in recovered Cohort 3 donors. CDR3 length equals 15 residues. Germline V gene data show CDR1 as SNHLY and CDR2 as FYNNEI. V was pared by 2 bases and J by 0 bases, with 7 bases between. TCRdb keeps only in-frame clones here, not all; method: immunoSEQ multiplex PCR. In the table there are some 300,000 clones, nearly 90% of which are singletons. This clonotype originated in a woman in her twenties or thirties who had recovered from COVID-19. Material for sequencing was PBMCs or T cells enriched from blood (not recorded which). The chain links TRBV2 to TRBJ2-2; D not resolved. The chain's CDR3 is CASSEIQTNTGELFF. The CDR3 coding sequence is TGTGCCAGCAGTGAAATTCAGACGAACACCGGGGAGCTGTTTTTT.